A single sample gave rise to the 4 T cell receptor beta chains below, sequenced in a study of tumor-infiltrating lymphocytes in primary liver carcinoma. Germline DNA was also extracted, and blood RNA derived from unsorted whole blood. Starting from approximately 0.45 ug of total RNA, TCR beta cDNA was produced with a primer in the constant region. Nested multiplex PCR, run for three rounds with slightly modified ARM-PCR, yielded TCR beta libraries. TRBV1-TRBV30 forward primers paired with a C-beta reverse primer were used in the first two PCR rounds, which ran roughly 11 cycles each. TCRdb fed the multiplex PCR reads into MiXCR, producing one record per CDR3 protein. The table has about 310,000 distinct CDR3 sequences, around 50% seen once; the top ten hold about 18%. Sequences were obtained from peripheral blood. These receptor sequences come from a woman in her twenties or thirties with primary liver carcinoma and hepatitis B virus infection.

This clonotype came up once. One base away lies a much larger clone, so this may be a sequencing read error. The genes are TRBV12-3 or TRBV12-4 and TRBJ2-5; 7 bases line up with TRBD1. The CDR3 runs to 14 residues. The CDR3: CASSSTGNGETHYF. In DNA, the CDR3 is TGTGCCAGCAGCTCGACAGGGAATGGAGAGACCCACTACTTC.

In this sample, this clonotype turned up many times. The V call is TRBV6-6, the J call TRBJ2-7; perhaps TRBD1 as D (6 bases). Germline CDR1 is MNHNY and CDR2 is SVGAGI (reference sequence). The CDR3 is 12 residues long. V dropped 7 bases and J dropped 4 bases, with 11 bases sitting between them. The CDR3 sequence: CASKNREYEQYF. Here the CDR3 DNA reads TGTGCCAGCAAAAACAGGGAATACGAGCAGTACTTC.

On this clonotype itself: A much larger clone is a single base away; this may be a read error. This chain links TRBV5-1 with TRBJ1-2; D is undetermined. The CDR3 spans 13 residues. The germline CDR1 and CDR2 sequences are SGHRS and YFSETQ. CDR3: CTSSPDGSRGYTF. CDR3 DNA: TGCACCAGCAGCCCGGACGGGAGCAGGGGCTACACCTTC.

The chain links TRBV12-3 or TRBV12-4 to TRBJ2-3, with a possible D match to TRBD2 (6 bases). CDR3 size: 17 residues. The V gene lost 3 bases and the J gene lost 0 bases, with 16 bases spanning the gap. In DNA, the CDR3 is TGTGCCAGCAGTTTTGGAGTTGGAGGGGATAGCACAGATACGCAGTATTTT. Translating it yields CASSFGVGGDSTDTQYF.